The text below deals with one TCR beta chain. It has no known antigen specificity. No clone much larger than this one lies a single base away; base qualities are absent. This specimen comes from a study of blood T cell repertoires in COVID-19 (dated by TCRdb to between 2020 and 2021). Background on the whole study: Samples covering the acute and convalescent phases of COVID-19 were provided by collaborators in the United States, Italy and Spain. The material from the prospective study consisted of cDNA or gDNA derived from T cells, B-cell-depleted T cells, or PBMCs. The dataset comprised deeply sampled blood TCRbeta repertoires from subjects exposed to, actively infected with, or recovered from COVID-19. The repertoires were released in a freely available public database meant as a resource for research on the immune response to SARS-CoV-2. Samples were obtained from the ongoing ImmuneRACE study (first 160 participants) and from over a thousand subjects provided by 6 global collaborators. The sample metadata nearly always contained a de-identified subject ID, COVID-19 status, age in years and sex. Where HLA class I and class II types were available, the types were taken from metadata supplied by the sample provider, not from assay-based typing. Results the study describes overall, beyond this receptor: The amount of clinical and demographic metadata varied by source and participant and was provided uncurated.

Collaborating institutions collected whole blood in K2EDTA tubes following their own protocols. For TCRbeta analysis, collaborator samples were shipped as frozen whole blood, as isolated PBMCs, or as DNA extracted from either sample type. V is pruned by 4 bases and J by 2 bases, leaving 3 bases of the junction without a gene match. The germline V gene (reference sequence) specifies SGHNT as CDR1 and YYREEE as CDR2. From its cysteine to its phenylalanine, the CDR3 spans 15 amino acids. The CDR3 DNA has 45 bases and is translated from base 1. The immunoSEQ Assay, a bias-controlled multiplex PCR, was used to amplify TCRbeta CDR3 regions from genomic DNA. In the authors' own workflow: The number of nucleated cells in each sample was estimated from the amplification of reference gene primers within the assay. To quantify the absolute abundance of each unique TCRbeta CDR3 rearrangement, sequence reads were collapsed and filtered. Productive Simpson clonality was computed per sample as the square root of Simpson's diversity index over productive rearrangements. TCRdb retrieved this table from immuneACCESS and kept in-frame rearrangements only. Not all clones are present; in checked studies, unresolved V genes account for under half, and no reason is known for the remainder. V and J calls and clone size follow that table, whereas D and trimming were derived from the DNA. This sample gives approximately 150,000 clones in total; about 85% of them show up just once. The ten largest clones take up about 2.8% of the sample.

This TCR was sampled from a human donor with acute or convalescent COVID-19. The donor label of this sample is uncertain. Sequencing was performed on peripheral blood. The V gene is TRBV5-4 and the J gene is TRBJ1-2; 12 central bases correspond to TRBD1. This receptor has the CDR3 CASSGGTGGNYGYTF. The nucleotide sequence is TGTGCCAGCAGCGGTGGGACAGGGGGCAACTATGGCTACACCTTC.